The clone carrying this T cell receptor beta chain was detected only a few times. The antigen is unknown. This sample is part of a study of response to subunit inactivated influenza vaccine. Study-level points and caveats: Authors suggested each seasonal flu vaccination may recruit only limited numbers of new T cells.

V lost 1 base to trimming and J lost 8 bases, with 12 bases between them. The CDR3 contains 14 residues. Germline CDR1 reads LGHNA; CDR2 reads YSLEER. MiXCR, run by TCRdb on the RT-PCR reads, gives a single entry per CDR3 protein. The top ten hold around 13% of the sample, which has fewer than 700,000 distinct CDR3 sequences, roughly 13% seen once. V gene TRBV4-3 combines with J gene TRBJ2-1, with D possibly matching TRBD2 (6 bases). The clonotype comes from a man aged 50-59 years who received an inactivated influenza vaccine. The specimen comprised PBMCs from blood, sampled 35 to 45 days after vaccination. The CDR3 reads CASSQAQERDEQFF. The DNA of the CDR3 is TGCGCCAGCAGCCAAGCCCAGGAGCGGGATGAGCAGTTCTTC.